This paragraph covers one T cell receptor beta chain sequence. The target antigen is unknown. The PCR was carried out with 60 Vbeta primers and 13 Jbeta primers. TCRdb's table, derived via immunoSEQ multiplex PCR, lists solely in-frame clones and lacks some. The repertoire has roughly 200,000 clones, around 90% of them found once; the top ten carry roughly 0.98%. This sample was taken from a study of cytomegalovirus exposure and HLA in healthy donors. Whole-study findings and limits: Some V segments, TRBV6-2 and TRBV6-3 among them, were indistinguishable and were therefore excluded. Earlier analysis yielded a pattern in which most TCR beta V segments were productive about 90% or about 30% of the time.

The germline CDR1 and CDR2 sequences are SGHRS and YFSETQ. This CDR3 spans 15 amino acids. With V trimmed by 4 bases and J by 5 bases, 9 bases remained unmatched. This sequence joins TRBV5-1 and TRBJ1-2; 9 bases match TRBD1. The sequenced sample was PBMCs. The sequence came from a boy aged 2 to 10 in good health and CMV-seronegative. CDR3 sequence: CASSNGQGFIYGYTF. The CDR3, as DNA: TGCGCCAGCAGCAACGGACAGGGGTTTATTTATGGCTACACCTTC. Combining the CDR3 with reference TRBV5-1 and TRBJ1-2 gives the whole variable domain KAGVTQTPRYLIKTRGQQVTLSCSPISGHRSVSWYQQTPGQGLQFLFEYFSETQRNKGNFPGRFSGRQFSNSRSEMNVSTLELGDSALYLCASSNGQGFIYGYTFGSGTRLTVV.